Sequencing of this TCR beta chain was carried out in a study of T cell responses to AZD1222 COVID-19 vaccine. General study points: None of the repertoires were sampled until the peak T cell response had passed. Unmutated variant regions reportedly attract nearly half of all spike-specific TCRs. Increased Spike-specific TCR breadth and depth were observed after two AZD1222 doses.

Regarding this clone: Its target is not known.

Using immunoSEQ multiplex PCR, the repertoire was profiled, and TCRdb retains in-frame clones only, with some absent. The sample lists 130,000 to 150,000 clones, 75% to 90% occurring once. This CDR3 comprises 15 residues. V trimming: 0 bases; J trimming: 8 bases; junction bases outside the gene matches: 5. From germline, CDR1 is ENHRY and CDR2 SYGVKD. V is TRBV10-3 and J is TRBJ2-1, with 9 bases aligning to TRBD2. Sequencing was performed on peripheral blood, taken on day 0 of MenACWY control vaccination. The TCR sequence derives from an adult in good health. The CDR3 sequence is CAISESAGGPHEQFF. The CDR3 DNA is TGTGCCATCAGTGAGTCGGCGGGGGGGCCGCATGAGCAGTTCTTC.